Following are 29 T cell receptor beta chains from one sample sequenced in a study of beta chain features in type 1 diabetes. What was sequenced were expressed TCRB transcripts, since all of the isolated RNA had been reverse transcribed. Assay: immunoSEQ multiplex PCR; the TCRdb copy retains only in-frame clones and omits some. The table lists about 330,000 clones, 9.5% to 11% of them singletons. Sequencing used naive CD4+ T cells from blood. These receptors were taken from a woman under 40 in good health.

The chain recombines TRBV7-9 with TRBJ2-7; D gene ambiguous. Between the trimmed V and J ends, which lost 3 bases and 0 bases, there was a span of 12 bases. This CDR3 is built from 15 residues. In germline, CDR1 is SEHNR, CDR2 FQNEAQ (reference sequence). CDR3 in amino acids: CASSLTIGGSYEQYF. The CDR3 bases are TGTGCCAGCAGCTTGACAATCGGTGGCTCCTACGAGCAGTACTTC.

The CDR3: CASSLGGSGPLNEQFF. CDR3 sequence (DNA): TGTGCCAGCAGCTTGGGCGGGAGTGGGCCCCTTAATGAGCAGTTCTTC. The genes are TRBV7-2 and TRBJ2-1; 7 nucleotides match TRBD2. Germline V lookup: CDR1 SGHTA, CDR2 FQGNSA. The CDR3 length is 16 residues. Trimming at V came to 3 bases and at J to 7 bases, leaving 12 bases not matched to a gene.

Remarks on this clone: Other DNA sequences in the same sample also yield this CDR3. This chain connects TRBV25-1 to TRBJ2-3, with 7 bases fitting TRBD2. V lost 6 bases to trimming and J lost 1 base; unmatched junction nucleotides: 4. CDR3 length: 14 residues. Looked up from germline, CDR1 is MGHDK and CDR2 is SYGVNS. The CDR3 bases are TGTGCCAGCAGCGATGCGGGGGGCACAGATACGCAGTATTTT. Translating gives CASSDAGGTDTQYF.

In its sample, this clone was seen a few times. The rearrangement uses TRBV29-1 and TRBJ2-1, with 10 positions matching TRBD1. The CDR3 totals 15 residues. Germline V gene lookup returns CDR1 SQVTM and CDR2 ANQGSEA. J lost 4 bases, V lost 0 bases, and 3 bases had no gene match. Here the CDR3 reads CSVEEEDRGYNEQFF. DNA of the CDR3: TGCAGCGTTGAAGAAGAGGACAGGGGGTACAATGAGCAGTTCTTC.

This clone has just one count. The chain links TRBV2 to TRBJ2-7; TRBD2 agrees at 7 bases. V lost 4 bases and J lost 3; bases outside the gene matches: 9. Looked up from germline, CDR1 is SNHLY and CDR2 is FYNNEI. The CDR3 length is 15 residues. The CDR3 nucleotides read TGTGCCAGCAGTGTCCAATCCCCGGGGGGCTACGAGCAGTACTTC. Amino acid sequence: CASSVQSPGGYEQYF.

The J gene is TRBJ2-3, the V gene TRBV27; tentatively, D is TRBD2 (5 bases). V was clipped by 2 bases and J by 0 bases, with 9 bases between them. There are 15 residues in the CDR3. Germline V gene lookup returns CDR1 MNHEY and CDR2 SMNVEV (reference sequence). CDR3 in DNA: TGTGCCAGCAGTTTAGAGGGCAGAAGCACAGATACGCAGTATTTT. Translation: CASSLEGRSTDTQYF.

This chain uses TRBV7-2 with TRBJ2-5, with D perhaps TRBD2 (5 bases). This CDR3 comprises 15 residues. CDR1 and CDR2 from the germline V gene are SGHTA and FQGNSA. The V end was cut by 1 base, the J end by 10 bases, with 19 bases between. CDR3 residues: CASSLDYLSSSNQYF. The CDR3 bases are TGTGCCAGCAGCTTAGATTATTTGTCTAGCTCTAACCAGTACTTC.

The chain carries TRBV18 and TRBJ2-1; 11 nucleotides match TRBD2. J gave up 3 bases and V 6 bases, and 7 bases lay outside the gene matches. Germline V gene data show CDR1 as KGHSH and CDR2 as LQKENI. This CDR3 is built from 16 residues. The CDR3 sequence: CASSRTLAGVYNEQFF. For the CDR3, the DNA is TGTGCCAGCTCTCGGACACTAGCGGGAGTCTACAATGAGCAGTTCTTC.

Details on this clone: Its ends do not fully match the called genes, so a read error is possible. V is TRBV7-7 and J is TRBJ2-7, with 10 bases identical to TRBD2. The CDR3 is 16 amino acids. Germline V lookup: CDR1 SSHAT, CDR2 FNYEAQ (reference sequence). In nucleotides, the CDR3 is TGTGCTAGCAGCCCAGGTGGACTAGCGGAAACCTACGAGCAGTACTTC. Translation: CASSPGGLAETYEQYF.

CDR3 region: CASSPALAGVNEQYF. In DNA, the CDR3 is TGTGCCAGCAGTCCCGCTCTAGCGGGAGTGAACGAGCAGTACTTC. The V call is TRBV28, the J call TRBJ2-7; 10 bases align to TRBD2. The V and J ends lost 5 bases and 5 bases, in that order; junction bases with no gene match: 9. The CDR3 totals 15 residues. Germline loops: CDR1 MDHEN, CDR2 SYDVKM.

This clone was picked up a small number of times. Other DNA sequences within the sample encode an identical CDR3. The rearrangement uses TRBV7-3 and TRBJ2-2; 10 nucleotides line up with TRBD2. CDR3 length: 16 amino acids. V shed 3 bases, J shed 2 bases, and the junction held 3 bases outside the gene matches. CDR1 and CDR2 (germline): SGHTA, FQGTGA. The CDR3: CASSLVAGGNTGELFF. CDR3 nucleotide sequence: TGTGCCAGCAGCTTGGTAGCGGGAGGTAACACCGGGGAGCTGTTTTTT.

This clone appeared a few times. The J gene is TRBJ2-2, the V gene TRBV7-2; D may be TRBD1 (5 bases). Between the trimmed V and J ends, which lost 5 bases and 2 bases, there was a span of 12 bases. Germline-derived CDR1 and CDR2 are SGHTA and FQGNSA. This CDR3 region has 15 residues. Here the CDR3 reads CASSPQGPNTGELFF. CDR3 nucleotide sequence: TGTGCCAGCAGCCCCCAGGGCCCAAACACCGGGGAGCTGTTTTTT.

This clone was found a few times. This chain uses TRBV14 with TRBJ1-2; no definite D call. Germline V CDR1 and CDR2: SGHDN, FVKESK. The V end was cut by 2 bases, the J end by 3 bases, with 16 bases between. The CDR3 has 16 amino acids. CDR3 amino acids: CASSQRRRSQHYGYTF. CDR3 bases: TGTGCCAGCAGCCAACGGCGGCGGAGTCAACACTATGGCTACACCTTC.

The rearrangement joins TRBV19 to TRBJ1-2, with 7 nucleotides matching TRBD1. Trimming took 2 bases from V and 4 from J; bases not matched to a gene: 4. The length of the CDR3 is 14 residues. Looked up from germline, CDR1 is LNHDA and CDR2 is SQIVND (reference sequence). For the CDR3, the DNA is TGTGCCAGTAGTATATCGACAGGGATCTATGGCTACACCTTC. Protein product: CASSISTGIYGYTF.

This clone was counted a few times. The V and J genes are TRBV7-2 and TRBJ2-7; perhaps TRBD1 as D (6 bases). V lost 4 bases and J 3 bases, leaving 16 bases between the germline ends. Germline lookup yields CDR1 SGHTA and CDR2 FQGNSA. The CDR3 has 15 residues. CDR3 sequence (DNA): TGTGCCAGCAGCTCGGACCGGACAGAGAGCTACGAGCAGTACTTC. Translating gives CASSSDRTESYEQYF.

CDR3: CASRRQGEPQYF. The CDR3 nucleotides are TGTGCCAGTAGAAGACAGGGGGAGCCGCAGTATTTT. The chain carries TRBV19 and TRBJ2-3, with TRBD1 matching 9 bases. Unmatched junction bases numbered 5, after V lost 6 bases and J lost 10 bases. Germline V CDR1 and CDR2: LNHDA, SQIVND (reference sequence). This CDR3 is built from 12 residues.

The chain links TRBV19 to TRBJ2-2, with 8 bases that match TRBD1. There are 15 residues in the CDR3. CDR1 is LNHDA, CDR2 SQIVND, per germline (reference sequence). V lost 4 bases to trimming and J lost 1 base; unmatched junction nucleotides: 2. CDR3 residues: CASSTQGVNTGELFF. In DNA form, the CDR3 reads TGTGCCAGTAGTACACAGGGGGTGAACACCGGGGAGCTGTTTTTT.

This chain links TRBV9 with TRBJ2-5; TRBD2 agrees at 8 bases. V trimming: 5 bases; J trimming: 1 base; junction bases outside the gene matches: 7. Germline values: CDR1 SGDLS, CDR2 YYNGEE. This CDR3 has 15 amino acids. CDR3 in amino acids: CASSPLAGSQETQYF. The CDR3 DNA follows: TGTGCCAGCAGTCCCTTAGCGGGGAGCCAAGAGACCCAGTACTTC.

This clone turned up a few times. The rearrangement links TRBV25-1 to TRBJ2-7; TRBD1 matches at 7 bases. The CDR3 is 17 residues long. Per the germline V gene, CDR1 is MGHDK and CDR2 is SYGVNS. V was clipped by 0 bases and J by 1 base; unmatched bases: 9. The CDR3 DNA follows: TGTGCCAGCAGTGAATATGGAACAGGGGTGAAATCCTACGAGCAGTACTTC. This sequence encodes CASSEYGTGVKSYEQYF.

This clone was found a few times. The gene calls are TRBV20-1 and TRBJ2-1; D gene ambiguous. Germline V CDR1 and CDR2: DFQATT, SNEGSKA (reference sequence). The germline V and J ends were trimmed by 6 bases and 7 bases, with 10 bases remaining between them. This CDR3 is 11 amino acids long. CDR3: CSAASRNEQFF. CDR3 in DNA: TGCAGTGCGGCAAGCAGGAATGAGCAGTTCTTC.

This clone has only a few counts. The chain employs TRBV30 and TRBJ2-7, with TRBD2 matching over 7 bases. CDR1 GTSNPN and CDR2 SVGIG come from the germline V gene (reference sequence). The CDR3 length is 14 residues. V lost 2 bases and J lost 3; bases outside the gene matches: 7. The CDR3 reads CAWSRFGGSYEQYF. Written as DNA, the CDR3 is TGTGCCTGGAGTAGGTTCGGCGGGAGCTACGAGCAGTACTTC.

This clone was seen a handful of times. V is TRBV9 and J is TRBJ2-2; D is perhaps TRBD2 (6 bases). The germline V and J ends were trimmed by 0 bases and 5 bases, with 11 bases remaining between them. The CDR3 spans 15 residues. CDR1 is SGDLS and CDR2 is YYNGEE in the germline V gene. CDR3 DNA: TGTGCCAGCAGCGTAGTTGGGGGGAATACCGGGGAGCTGTTTTTT. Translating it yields CASSVVGGNTGELFF.

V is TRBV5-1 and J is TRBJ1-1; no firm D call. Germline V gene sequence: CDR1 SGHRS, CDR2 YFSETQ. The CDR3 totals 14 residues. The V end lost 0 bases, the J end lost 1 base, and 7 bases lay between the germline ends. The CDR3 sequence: CASSLVPRNTEAFF. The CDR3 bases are TGCGCCAGCAGCTTGGTACCGCGGAACACTGAAGCTTTCTTT. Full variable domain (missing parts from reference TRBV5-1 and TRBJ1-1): KAGVTQTPRYLIKTRGQQVTLSCSPISGHRSVSWYQQTPGQGLQFLFEYFSETQRNKGNFPGRFSGRQFSNSRSEMNVSTLELGDSALYLCASSLVPRNTEAFFGQGTRLTVV.

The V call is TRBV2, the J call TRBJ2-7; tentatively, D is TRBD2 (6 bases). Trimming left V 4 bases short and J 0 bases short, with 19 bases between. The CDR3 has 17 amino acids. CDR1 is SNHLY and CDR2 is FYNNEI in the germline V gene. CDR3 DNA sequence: TGTGCCAGCAGTGGGGGACTTCCTGGAGCCTACTCCTACGAGCAGTACTTC. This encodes CASSGGLPGAYSYEQYF.

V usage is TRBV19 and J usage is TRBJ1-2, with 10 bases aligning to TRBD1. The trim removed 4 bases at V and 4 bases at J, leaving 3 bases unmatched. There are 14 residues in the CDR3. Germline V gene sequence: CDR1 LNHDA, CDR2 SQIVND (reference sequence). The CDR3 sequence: CASSTTGGGYGYTF. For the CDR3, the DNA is TGTGCCAGTAGTACGACAGGGGGCGGCTATGGCTACACCTTC.

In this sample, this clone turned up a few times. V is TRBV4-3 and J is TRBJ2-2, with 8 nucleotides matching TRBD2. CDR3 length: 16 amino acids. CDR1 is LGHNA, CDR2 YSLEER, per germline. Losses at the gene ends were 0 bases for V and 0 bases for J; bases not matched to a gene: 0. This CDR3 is CASSQDSGTNTGELFF. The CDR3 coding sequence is TGCGCCAGCAGCCAAGATAGCGGGACGAACACCGGGGAGCTGTTTTTT.

The CDR3 bases are TGTGCCGTCGCTAGCGGGAGTTCCCGGGAGACCCAGTACTTC. It codes for CAVASGSSRETQYF. The chain couples TRBV27 to TRBJ2-5, with 10 positions matching TRBD2. Germline values: CDR1 MNHEY, CDR2 SMNVEV (reference sequence). With V trimmed by 11 bases and J by 5 bases, 11 bases remained unmatched. The CDR3 sequence is 14 residues long.

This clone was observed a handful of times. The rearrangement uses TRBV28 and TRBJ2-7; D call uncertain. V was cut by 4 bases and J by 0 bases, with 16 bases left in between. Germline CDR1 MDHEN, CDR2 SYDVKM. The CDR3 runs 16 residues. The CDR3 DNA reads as TGTGCCAGCAGTTCCCGCCCCCCGCCTAGCTCCTACGAGCAGTACTTC. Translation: CASSSRPPPSSYEQYF.

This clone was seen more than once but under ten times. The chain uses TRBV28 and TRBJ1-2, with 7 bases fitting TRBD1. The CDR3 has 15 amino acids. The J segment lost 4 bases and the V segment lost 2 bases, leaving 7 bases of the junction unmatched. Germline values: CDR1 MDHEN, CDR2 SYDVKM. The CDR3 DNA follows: TGTGCCAGCAGTTTAAAACAGGGGATTCTCTATGGCTACACCTTC. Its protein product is CASSLKQGILYGYTF.